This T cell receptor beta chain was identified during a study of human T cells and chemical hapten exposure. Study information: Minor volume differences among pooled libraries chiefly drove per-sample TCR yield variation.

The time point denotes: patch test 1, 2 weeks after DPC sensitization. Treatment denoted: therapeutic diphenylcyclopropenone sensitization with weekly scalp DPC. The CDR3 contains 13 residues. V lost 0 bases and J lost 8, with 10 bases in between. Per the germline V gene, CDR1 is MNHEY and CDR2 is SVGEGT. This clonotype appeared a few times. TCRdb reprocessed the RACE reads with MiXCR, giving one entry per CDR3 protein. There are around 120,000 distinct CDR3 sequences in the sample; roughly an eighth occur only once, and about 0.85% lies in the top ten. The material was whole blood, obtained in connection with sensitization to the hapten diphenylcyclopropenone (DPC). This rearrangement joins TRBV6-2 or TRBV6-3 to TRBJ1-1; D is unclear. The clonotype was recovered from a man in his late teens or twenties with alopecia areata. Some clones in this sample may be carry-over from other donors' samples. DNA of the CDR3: TGTGCCAGCAGTTACTCTCCGGGGAACGAAGCTTTCTTT. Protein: CASSYSPGNEAFF.